This T cell receptor (beta chain) was sequenced for a study of T cell responses to AZD1222 COVID-19 vaccine. Points from the study as a whole: At baseline, seropositivity was found in only a handful of AZD1222 recipients. Spike-spanning, vaccine-associated CD4 TCRs were dominant at 160-218 and 743-854.

This CDR3 is built from 16 residues. Between the trimmed V and J ends, which lost 4 bases and 0 bases, there was a span of 11 bases. The germline V gene has CDR1 SGHDT and CDR2 YYEEEE. Only in-frame clones appear in the TCRdb table, and some are missing; sequencing was by immunoSEQ multiplex PCR. The sample lists around 99,000 clones, about 92% seen once, with more than 9.5% in the top ten. Points on this clone: Its target is unknown.

Sample: peripheral blood, taken on day 0 of AZD1222 vaccination. The rearrangement uses TRBV5-6 and TRBJ1-6; D is unresolved. This clonotype was sampled from an adult in good health. CDR3 residues: CASSIDRSSYNSPLHF. CDR3 DNA: TGTGCCAGCAGCATTGACCGGAGCTCCTATAATTCACCCCTCCACTTT. Complete variable domain (other parts from reference TRBV5-6 and TRBJ1-6): DAGVTQSPTHLIKTRGQQVTLRCSPKSGHDTVSWYQQALGQGPQFIFQYYEEEERQRGNFPDRFSGHQFPNYSSELNVNALLLGDSALYLCASSIDRSSYNSPLHFGNGTRLTVT.